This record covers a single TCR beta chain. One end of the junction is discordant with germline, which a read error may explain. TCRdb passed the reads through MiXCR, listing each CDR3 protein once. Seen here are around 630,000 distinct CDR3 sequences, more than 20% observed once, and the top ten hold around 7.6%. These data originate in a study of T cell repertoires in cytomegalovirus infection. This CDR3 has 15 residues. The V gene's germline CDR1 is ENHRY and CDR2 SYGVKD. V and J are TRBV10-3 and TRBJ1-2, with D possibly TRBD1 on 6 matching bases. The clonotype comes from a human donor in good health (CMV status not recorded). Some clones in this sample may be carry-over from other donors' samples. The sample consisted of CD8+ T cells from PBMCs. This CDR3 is CAISETIRDNSGYTF. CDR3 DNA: TGTGCCATCAGTGAAACTATCCGGGACAACTCTGGCTACACCTTC.